This TCR beta chain was identified in a study of CD8 T cells in Susac syndrome. High-throughput TCR beta sequencing covered peripheral CD8+ and CD4+ T cells. The multiple sclerosis controls, all treatment-naive patients, had relapsing-remitting disease that was stable or active. Random hexamers served to reverse transcribe about 0.5 to 1 ug RNA. TCRdb passed the immunoSEQ multiplex PCR reads through MiXCR, listing each CDR3 protein once. In the table there are 200,000 to 300,000 distinct CDR3 sequences, just over 90% of which are singletons. CDR3 length equals 12 residues. The V segment lost 5 bases and the J segment 7 bases; nucleotides outside the gene matches: 1. Germline values: CDR1 SGHAT, CDR2 FQDESV (reference sequence).

The TCR comes from a human donor with multiple sclerosis. The source material was CD4+ T cells from PBMCs. This chain connects TRBV11-1 to TRBJ2-1; 8 nucleotides match TRBD2. The CDR3 is CASSASGNEQFF. The DNA of the CDR3 is TGTGCCAGCAGCGCTAGCGGGAATGAGCAGTTCTTC.